This TCR beta chain was recovered during a study of cytomegalovirus exposure and HLA in healthy donors. This PCR relied on a set of 60 Vbeta primers and 13 Jbeta primers. The method was immunoSEQ multiplex PCR; TCRdb's version includes in-frame clones alone and lacks a portion of them. This sample carries under 90,000 clones, with roughly 8% going to the ten biggest clones. Whole-study findings and limits: It is likely that the observed cluster of highly shared sequence variants was a sequencing artifact. The authors listed over 150 TCR beta chains as cytomegalovirus-associated. A later analysis reportedly found that, within productive TCRs, an Asian-associated ancestry cluster had fewer N-insertions than the mean observed across the approximately 600 donors.

The germline V gene has CDR1 MDHEN and CDR2 SYDVKM. The length of the CDR3 is 15 residues. V shed 5 bases, J shed 0 bases, and the junction held 4 bases outside the gene matches. Details on this clone: Antigen specificity is unknown.

V and J are TRBV28 and TRBJ1-3; 7 bases map to TRBD1. Sequenced input: PBMCs. The TCR sequence derives from a female donor in good health and CMV-seropositive. Here the CDR3 reads CASSTGAGSGNTIYF. The CDR3, as DNA: TGTGCCAGCAGTACAGGGGCCGGCTCTGGAAACACCATATATTTT.